Listed below are T cell receptor beta chains from one sample, sequenced in a study of shared clonotypes between healthy human individuals. Clones were read by immunoSEQ multiplex PCR, and TCRdb kept only the in-frame ones, dropping some. The table shows 2 million to 3 million clones, with approximately 93% occurring only once. Sequences were obtained from naive CD4+ T cells from PBMCs. Receptor source: a man aged 18-30 years in good health. Some clones in this sample may be carry-over from other donors' samples. Each CDR3 is given with its conserved first and last residue. The D gene is left open where the match is weak. Where a row states a size, it is once, few, many or the class of an expanded clone; other rows omit it.

V gene	D gene	clone size	J gene	CDR3 protein	CDR3 DNA
TRBV7-2	.	.	TRBJ1-5	CASSLRGGFRDQPQHF	TGTGCCAGCAGTCTAAGGGGGGGGTTTCGTGATCAGCCCCAGCATTTT
TRBV7-8	TRBD2	.	TRBJ2-7	CASSLSGSGDEQYF	TGTGCCAGCAGCCTTAGCGGGAGTGGGGACGAGCAGTACTTC
TRBV28	TRBD1	.	TRBJ2-7	CASSSDRVRLYF	TGTGCCAGCAGTTCGGACAGGGTTCGTCTGTACTTC
TRBV28	.	.	TRBJ1-5	CASSRTPSQGTSNQPQHF	TGTGCCAGCAGTCGAACCCCGTCGCAGGGGACAAGCAATCAGCCCCAGCATTTT
TRBV2	.	.	TRBJ2-2	CASSLRGGLAGELFF	TGTGCCAGCAGTCTCAGGGGGGGCTTAGCCGGGGAGCTGTTTTTT
TRBV18	.	few	TRBJ1-2	CASSLQGDYGYTF	TGTGCCAGCTCACTACAGGGAGACTATGGCTACACCTTC
TRBV7-2	.	once	TRBJ1-5	CASSPAPFPNQPQHF	TGTGCCAGCAGCCCCGCCCCTTTCCCTAATCAGCCCCAGCATTTT
TRBV18	TRBD1	.	TRBJ2-7	CASSSRDRISYEQYF	TGTGCCAGCTCATCCCGGGACAGGATCTCCTACGAGCAGTACTTC
TRBV6-5	.	.	TRBJ1-3	CASTRGRIGNTIYF	TGTGCCAGTACCCGGGGGAGGATTGGAAACACCATATATTTT
TRBV9	TRBD2	.	TRBJ2-1	CASSLSGSSYNEQFF	TGTGCCAGCAGCCTGAGCGGGAGCTCCTACAATGAGCAGTTCTTC
TRBV7-2	.	.	TRBJ2-7	CASSPPTASYEQYF	TGTGCCAGCAGCCCCCCGACAGCCTCCTACGAGCAGTACTTC
TRBV2	.	.	TRBJ1-4	CARGQLNEKLFF	TGTGCCAGAGGACAGTTAAATGAAAAACTGTTTTTT
TRBV19	.	.	TRBJ2-6	CASSIDLVRGGSGANVLTF	TGTGCCAGTAGTATTGATTTGGTCAGGGGTGGTTCTGGGGCCAACGTCCTGACTTTC
TRBV5-1	.	.	TRBJ2-3	CASSSYLLASSTDTQYF	TGCGCCAGCAGCTCATACCTACTAGCTTCTAGCACAGATACGCAGTATTTT
TRBV15	.	.	TRBJ2-7	CATSREGTKTYF	TGTGCCACCAGCAGAGAGGGGACCAAGACGTACTTC
TRBV5-6	.	.	TRBJ2-2	CASSLVRGELFF	TGTGCCAGCAGCTTGGTCCGCGGGGAGCTGTTTTTT
TRBV2	TRBD2	.	TRBJ2-1	CASSARGGRLAGYNEQFF	TGTGCCAGCAGTGCCCGAGGGGGCCGGCTAGCGGGGTACAATGAGCAGTTCTTC
TRBV19	TRBD1	.	TRBJ2-7	CASSIAGTGSYEQYF	TGTGCCAGTAGTATAGCGGGGACAGGGTCCTACGAGCAGTACTTC
TRBV7-2	.	.	TRBJ1-4	CASSLIRDTNEKLFF	TGTGCCAGCAGCTTAATCAGAGACACTAATGAAAAACTGTTTTTT
TRBV27	.	.	TRBJ2-1	CASSLPNEQFF	TGTGCCAGCAGTTTACCCAATGAGCAGTTCTTC
TRBV28	TRBD2	.	TRBJ2-2	CASSLYASGGVNTGELFF	TGTGCCAGCAGTTTATATGCTAGCGGGGGAGTGAACACCGGGGAGCTGTTTTTT
TRBV5-4	TRBD1	.	TRBJ2-7	CASSLAGGQGDYEQYF	TGTGCCAGCAGCTTGGCTGGGGGACAGGGAGACTACGAGCAGTACTTC
TRBV18	.	.	TRBJ2-1	CASSPTVTGPLGEQFF	TGTGCCAGCTCACCAACCGTGACAGGTCCTTTGGGTGAGCAGTTCTTC
TRBV7-9	TRBD1	.	TRBJ2-7	CASSYASGTGYEQYF	TGTGCCAGCAGCTATGCTTCCGGGACAGGCTACGAGCAGTACTTC
TRBV5-1	.	.	TRBJ2-2	CASSEGVTGELFF	TGCGCCAGCAGCGAGGGAGTCACCGGGGAGCTGTTTTTT
TRBV2	.	.	TRBJ1-2	CASSVRQKDGYTF	TGTGCCAGCAGTGTAAGACAGAAGGATGGCTACACCTTC
TRBV2	.	.	TRBJ1-5	CAGRTESNQPQHF	TGTGCCGGGCGGACGGAGAGCAATCAGCCCCAGCATTTT
TRBV7-8	TRBD2	.	TRBJ2-1	CASSSDPTGGQFF	TGTGCCAGCAGCTCGGACCCGACGGGGGGGCAGTTCTTC
TRBV2	.	once	TRBJ1-4	CASSEQGPLTNEKLFF	TGTGCCAGCAGTGAACAGGGACCCCTAACTAATGAAAAACTGTTTTTT
TRBV29-1	.	.	TRBJ2-7	CSAARASTYEQYF	TGCAGCGCTGCCCGAGCGTCAACCTACGAGCAGTACTTC
TRBV19	TRBD2	once	TRBJ2-5	CASSQGTSGRAFGETQYF	TGTGCCAGTAGTCAGGGGACTAGCGGGAGGGCCTTCGGGGAGACCCAGTACTTC
TRBV7-8	TRBD1	.	TRBJ1-4	CASRQNPGQWDLNEKLFF	TGTGCCAGCAGACAAAACCCGGGACAGTGGGATCTAAATGAAAAACTGTTTTTT
TRBV5-1	.	.	TRBJ2-7	CASSFRRDSSYEQYF	TGCGCCAGCAGCTTTAGGAGGGACAGCTCCTACGAGCAGTACTTC
TRBV28	TRBD2	once	TRBJ2-7	CASSLRTAGGFHEQYF	TGTGCCAGCAGTCTAAGGACCGCGGGGGGGTTCCACGAGCAGTACTTC
TRBV12-2	.	.	TRBJ2-2	CASRLILGTGTGELFF	TGTGCAAGTCGCTTAATTTTGGGGACAGGGACCGGGGAGCTGTTTTTT
TRBV7-9	.	.	TRBJ2-3	CASSLLVGSSTDTQYF	TGTGCCAGCAGCTTGCTTGTCGGATCTAGCACAGATACGCAGTATTTT
TRBV20-1	.	.	TRBJ1-4	CSATTNEKLFF	TGCAGTGCTACAACTAATGAAAAACTGTTTTTT
TRBV7-3	.	.	TRBJ2-1	CASSSQGDEQFF	TGTGCCAGCAGCTCACAGGGCGATGAGCAGTTCTTC
TRBV12-5	TRBD1	once	TRBJ1-3	CASGIQGASGNTIYF	TGTGCTAGTGGCATACAGGGGGCTTCTGGAAACACCATATATTTT
TRBV5-1	.	.	TRBJ2-7	CASSLWGSSYEQYF	TGCGCCAGCAGCTTGTGGGGTTCCTCCTACGAGCAGTACTTC
TRBV29-1	TRBD2	.	TRBJ2-3	CSVFWAGADTQYF	TGCAGCGTTTTCTGGGCGGGAGCAGATACGCAGTATTTT
TRBV28	TRBD1	.	TRBJ2-7	CASSFPGRGLSSYEQYF	TGTGCCAGCAGTTTTCCAGGCAGGGGGCTGAGCTCCTACGAGCAGTACTTC
TRBV10-2	.	.	TRBJ2-7	CASSPKWPLTYEQYF	TGCGCCAGCAGCCCCAAATGGCCGCTGACCTACGAGCAGTACTTC
TRBV7-2	.	once	TRBJ2-3	CASSLAIARGTDTQYF	TGTGCCAGCAGCTTAGCGATAGCGAGAGGGACAGATACGCAGTATTTT
TRBV29-1	.	.	TRBJ2-3	CSVGPKLTDTQYF	TGCAGCGTAGGGCCAAAACTCACAGATACGCAGTATTTT
TRBV4-3	TRBD1	.	TRBJ2-7	CASSQDRDRHEQYF	TGCGCCAGCAGCCAAGATCGGGACAGACACGAGCAGTACTTC
TRBV19	TRBD2	.	TRBJ2-5	CASSLAGGNVETQYF	TGTGCCAGTAGTTTAGCGGGAGGCAACGTGGAGACCCAGTACTTC
TRBV28	TRBD2	.	TRBJ2-3	CASRETSGRFTDTQYF	TGTGCCAGCAGAGAGACTAGCGGGAGGTTCACAGATACGCAGTATTTT
TRBV28	.	.	TRBJ2-3	CASSSLEAAPMGYF	TGTGCCAGCAGTTCCTTGGAGGCGGCCCCGATGGGGTATTTT